The following is a TCR beta chain sequence with its context. Trimming shortened V by 2 bases and J by 0 bases, and 17 bases separated the two germline ends. The V gene's germline CDR1 is SGHVS and CDR2 FNYEAQ. This CDR3 is built from 18 residues. Sequencing was performed with immunoSEQ multiplex PCR; in TCRdb, only in-frame clones are kept and a portion is missing. Of under 200,000 clones listed, approximately 77% are singletons. The entry originates in a study of cytotoxic CD8 clonotypes in ibrutinib-treated CLL. About 1.8 micrograms of genomic DNA came from cryopreserved PBMCs for TCR beta libraries.

The chain is built from TRBV7-6 and TRBJ2-1; TRBD1 might be the D (6 bases). The source is a human donor with chronic lymphocytic leukemia. The specimen was PBMCs, collected after 12 months of ibrutinib treatment. The CDR3 loop reads CASSLITPGASSYNEQFF. The CDR3 bases are TGTGCCAGCAGCTTAATCACCCCAGGGGCTAGCTCCTACAATGAGCAGTTCTTC.